The 24 T cell receptor beta chains below come from one sample, sequenced in a study of blood T cells in healthy people across ages. PCR was performed a second time for roughly 7 to 12 cycles using a sample-barcoded 5' primer and a J-beta primer mix. Each CDR3 protein is one row after TCRdb ran MiXCR on the 5' RACE reads. This sample has 1 million or so distinct CDR3 sequences, with 20% to 25% found just once. The sample was also reused in another study, on T cells of mothers and their children.

The sequencing input was blood. These receptor sequences come from a girl aged 2-10 years in good health.

This rearrangement joins TRBV6-1 to TRBJ2-5; D call uncertain. The end of the DNA aligns better with TRBJ2-1, so the J call may be wrong. Germline CDR1 is MNHNS and CDR2 is SASEGT. CDR3 length: 12 amino acids. The CDR3: CASSDYDNEQFF. The CDR3 DNA reads as TGTGCCAGCAGTGACTACGACAATGAGCAGTTCTTC.

This sequence joins TRBV20-1 and TRBJ2-1; 9 positions agree with TRBD2. The CDR3 runs to 16 residues. Germline V lookup: CDR1 DFQATT, CDR2 SNEGSKA (reference sequence). The V and J ends lost 1 base and 1 base, in that order; junction bases with no gene match: 5. CDR3 amino acids: CSARASGGTSYNEQFF. DNA for the CDR3: TGCAGTGCTAGAGCAAGCGGGGGGACTTCCTACAATGAGCAGTTCTTC.

The sample holds a few counts of this clonotype. V and J are TRBV12-5 and TRBJ2-2; TRBD1 is a possible D gene (5 bases). Deletions cut 8 bases from V and 2 bases from J, with 27 bases between. The CDR3 is made up of 19 amino acids. From germline, CDR1 is LGHNT and CDR2 FRNRAP. In DNA, the CDR3 is TGTGCTAGTTCAGACTGGATAGACTCCAGGGCTCTTAACACCGGGGAGCTGTTTTTT. This translates into CASSDWIDSRALNTGELFF.

This clonotype was found a few times. The gene calls are TRBV7-9 and TRBJ1-1, with a possible D match to TRBD1 (5 bases). CDR1 is SEHNR and CDR2 is FQNEAQ in the germline V gene (reference sequence). Trimming took 1 base from V and 7 from J, leaving 13 bases between them. CDR3 length: 14 residues. This CDR3 is CASSLVTGHGEAFF. CDR3 sequence (DNA): TGTGCCAGCAGCTTAGTAACAGGCCATGGTGAAGCTTTCTTT.

This sequence joins TRBV7-9 and TRBJ2-7; D not certain. CDR1 is SEHNR, CDR2 FQNEAQ, per germline (reference sequence). The CDR3 is 14 amino acids. Trimming stripped 5 bases from V and 3 bases from J, with 14 bases between. The CDR3 DNA reads as TGTGCCAGCAGCCTTGGATATCGATACTACGAGCAGTACTTC. Its translation: CASSLGYRYYEQYF.

This clonotype was detected a few times. The chain couples TRBV20-1 to TRBJ1-3; D is ambiguous. Trimming removed 5 bases from V and 4 bases from J, with 18 bases in between. CDR1 is DFQATT and CDR2 is SNEGSKA in the germline V gene (reference sequence). The CDR3 runs 15 residues. This chain's CDR3 is CSARSGDSAGNTIYF. The CDR3 nucleotides are TGCAGTGCTCGGAGCGGAGACTCCGCGGGAAACACCATATATTTT.

This clonotype was detected only a few times. The chain has TRBV6-6 and TRBJ1-2; D is unclear. Germline V gene lookup returns CDR1 MNHNY and CDR2 SVGAGI (reference sequence). This CDR3 region has 11 residues. The V gene lost 4 bases and the J gene lost 5 bases, with 5 bases spanning the gap. The CDR3 is CASSWVYGYTF. CDR3 nucleotide sequence: TGTGCCAGCAGTTGGGTGTATGGCTACACCTTC.

This clonotype was counted once. The gene calls are TRBV11-2 and TRBJ1-2; 7 nucleotides agree with TRBD1. Germline V gene data show CDR1 as SGHAT and CDR2 as FQNNGV. The CDR3 sequence is 12 residues long. Trimming cost V 6 bases and J 10 bases; bases outside gene matches: 8. CDR3 in amino acids: CASSRQGTDYTF. Written as DNA, the CDR3 is TGTGCCAGCAGTCGACAGGGAACTGACTACACCTTC.

In its sample, this clonotype was seen a few times. The chain employs TRBV7-9 and TRBJ1-2; perhaps TRBD1 as D (5 bases). Trimming left V 5 bases short and J 6 bases short, with 10 bases between. CDR1 is SEHNR and CDR2 is FQNEAQ in the germline V gene (reference sequence). CDR3 length: 12 residues. The CDR3, as DNA: TGTGCCAGCAGCGTCCGGGGGGATGGCTACACCTTC. It yields the protein CASSVRGDGYTF.

As for this clonotype: At one end the junction does not follow the germline gene, possibly because of a read error. This chain connects TRBV20-1 to TRBJ2-3; 13 bases map to TRBD2. This CDR3 comprises 16 residues. Germline-derived CDR1 and CDR2 are DFQATT and SNEGSKA (reference sequence). CDR3 sequence (DNA): TGCAGTGCTAGTAAAACTAGCGGGGGGGCCGTCGATAGGCAGTATTTT. Protein product: CSASKTSGGAVDRQYF.

This clonotype was seen a handful of times. This rearrangement joins TRBV12-3 or TRBV12-4 to TRBJ2-5; D remains unclear. The DNA end favors TRBJ2-7, so the J call may be wrong. There are 12 residues in the CDR3. In DNA form, the CDR3 reads TGTGCCAGCAGTTTGGGTCAGATCGAGCAGTACTTC. Protein product: CASSLGQIEQYF.

Details on this clonotype: The germline gene is not matched at one end of the junction; a read error may be the cause. V is TRBV5-1 and J is TRBJ2-1; D possibly corresponds to TRBD2 (6 bases). CDR3 size: 14 residues. The germline gives CDR1 SGHRS, CDR2 YFSETQ. CDR3 sequence (DNA): TGCGCCAGTTCTAGCGTCAGCTCCTGCAATGAGCAGTTCTTC. As protein: CASSSVSSCNEQFF.

On this clonotype: The junction does not match germline at one end; this may be a read error. The rearrangement links TRBV7-2 to TRBJ2-5, with a weak D call TRBD2 (5 bases). The CDR3 extends over 15 amino acids. Germline V gives CDR1 SGHTA, CDR2 FQGNSA. The CDR3 protein is CASSLVSTGGEAQYF. The CDR3 coding sequence is TGTGCCAGCAGCTTAGTATCTACCGGAGGAGAGGCCCAGTACTTC.

The chain uses TRBV5-1 and TRBJ2-1; 11 positions match TRBD2. CDR3 length equals 15 residues. V shed 6 bases and J 3 bases; nucleotides not matched to a gene: 5. Germline CDR1 SGHRS, CDR2 YFSETQ. In nucleotides, the CDR3 is TGCGCCAGCACTCCCGGGACTAGCGGCTACAATGAGCAGTTCTTC. Translated, it gives CASTPGTSGYNEQFF. Based on the CDR3 plus reference TRBV5-1 and TRBJ2-1, the full variable domain is KAGVTQTPRYLIKTRGQQVTLSCSPISGHRSVSWYQQTPGQGLQFLFEYFSETQRNKGNFPGRFSGRQFSNSRSEMNVSTLELGDSALYLCASTPGTSGYNEQFFGPGTRLTVL.

J is TRBJ2-5 and V is TRBV9; 7 bases map to TRBD2. The CDR3 sequence is 15 residues long. Germline V gives CDR1 SGDLS, CDR2 YYNGEE. With 1 base clipped from V and 3 bases from J, the junction kept 6 bases outside the gene matches. The DNA of the CDR3 is TGTGCCAGCAGCGTATTTGGGGGGGATGAAGAGACCCAGTACTTC. It codes for CASSVFGGDEETQYF. The variable domain in full, with the rest retrieved from reference TRBV9 and TRBJ2-5, is DSGVTQTPKHLITATGQRVTLRCSPRSGDLSVYWYQQSLDQGLQFLIQYYNGEERAKGNILERFSAQQFPDLHSELNLSSLELGDSALYFCASSVFGGDEETQYFGPGTRLLVL.

The sample holds a few counts of this clonotype. The chain carries TRBV12-3 or TRBV12-4 and TRBJ1-2, with 7 nucleotides matching TRBD1. The CDR3 spans 13 residues. V lost 5 bases and J lost 7; bases outside the gene matches: 7. CDR3 amino acids: CASSLDRERGYTF. The DNA for the CDR3 is TGTGCCAGCAGTCTTGACAGGGAGCGTGGCTACACCTTC.

This clonotype was recorded a few times. V is TRBV20-1 and J is TRBJ2-7; 7 bases fit TRBD2. The CDR3 runs to 14 residues. Looked up from germline, CDR1 is DFQATT and CDR2 is SNEGSKA (reference sequence). The V segment lost 6 bases and the J segment 7 bases; nucleotides outside the gene matches: 15. DNA of the CDR3: TGCAGTGCCAGGGAGGGCAGTCTCTCGGGGGAGCAGTACTTC. This encodes CSAREGSLSGEQYF.

The chain has TRBV6-5 and TRBJ1-1, with D unclear. This CDR3 contains 13 residues. CDR1 and CDR2 from the germline V gene are MNHEY and SVGAGI. Trimming shortened V by 6 bases and J by 2 bases, and 10 bases separated the two germline ends. CDR3 in amino acids: CASSWSLNTEAFF. The CDR3, as DNA: TGTGCCAGCAGCTGGTCACTCAACACTGAAGCTTTCTTT.

V usage is TRBV29-1 and J usage is TRBJ2-2; possible D gene TRBD2, 5 bases. Trimming shortened V by 4 bases and J by 7 bases, and 13 bases separated the two germline ends. The CDR3 is 13 residues long. CDR1 and CDR2 (germline): SQVTM, ANQGSEA. The CDR3 DNA reads TGCAGCGTTGGAGAGGGCGCGATCGGGGAGCTGTTTTTT. Translating it yields CSVGEGAIGELFF.

This clonotype was seen a few times. The rearrangement joins TRBV3-1 to TRBJ2-5; no firm D call. V lost 0 bases to trimming and J lost 7 bases, with 12 bases between them. The CDR3 contains 14 residues. Looked up from germline, CDR1 is LGHDT and CDR2 is YNNKEL (reference sequence). The CDR3, as DNA: TGTGCCAGCAGCCAAGAGGGATTGTCCTCGACCCAGTACTTC. This encodes CASSQEGLSSTQYF.

The chain recombines TRBV3-1 with TRBJ2-5; a weak D match, TRBD2 (6 bases). Germline CDR1 LGHDT, CDR2 YNNKEL (reference sequence). The CDR3 runs 15 residues. Trimming took off 7 bases at V and 0 bases at J, with 15 bases between the two ends. CDR3 sequence: CASIGLAKYQETQYF. CDR3 nucleotides: TGTGCCAGCATTGGGCTAGCGAAGTACCAAGAGACCCAGTACTTC.

This clonotype was seen a few times. The chain links TRBV11-2 to TRBJ2-1; 8 nucleotides align to TRBD2. The CDR3 is 15 amino acids. With 5 bases clipped from V and 3 bases from J, the junction kept 6 bases outside the gene matches. The germline CDR1 and CDR2 sequences are SGHAT and FQNNGV. The CDR3 loop is CASSGSLAGYNEQFF. The CDR3 coding sequence is TGTGCCAGCAGCGGATCGCTAGCGGGCTACAATGAGCAGTTCTTC.

This clonotype has just a few counts. The genes are TRBV6-5 and TRBJ1-2; D remains unclear. V was trimmed by 4 bases and J by 4 bases, leaving 16 bases between them. The CDR3 is made up of 15 amino acids. Germline V gives CDR1 MNHEY, CDR2 SVGAGI. Here the CDR3 DNA reads TGTGCCAGCAGTTTTTCGGACCCTCAACTCTATGGCTACACCTTC. Translating it yields CASSFSDPQLYGYTF.

This clonotype was seen only a few times. The chain carries TRBV20-1 and TRBJ1-1, with D tentatively TRBD1 (5 bases). Germline V gene sequence: CDR1 DFQATT, CDR2 SNEGSKA (reference sequence). Trimming shortened V by 6 bases and J by 8 bases, and 25 bases separated the two germline ends. This CDR3 has 15 residues. As DNA, the CDR3 is TGCAGTGCCGTAGGGCCAGGGCCCTTCCCGTCAGAAGCTTTCTTT. Encoded protein: CSAVGPGPFPSEAFF.